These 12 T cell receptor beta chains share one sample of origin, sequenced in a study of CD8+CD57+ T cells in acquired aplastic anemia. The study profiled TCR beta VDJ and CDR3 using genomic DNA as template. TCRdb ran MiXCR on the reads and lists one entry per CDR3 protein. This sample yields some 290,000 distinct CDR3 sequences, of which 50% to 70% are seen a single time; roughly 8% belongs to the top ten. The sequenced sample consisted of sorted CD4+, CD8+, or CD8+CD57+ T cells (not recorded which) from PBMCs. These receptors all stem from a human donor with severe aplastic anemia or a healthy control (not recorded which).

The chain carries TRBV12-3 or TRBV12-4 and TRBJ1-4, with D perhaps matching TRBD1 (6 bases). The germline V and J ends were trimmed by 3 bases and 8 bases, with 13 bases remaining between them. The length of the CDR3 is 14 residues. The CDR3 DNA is TGTGCCAGCAGTTTGAACAGGGATGAAGAAAAACTGTTTTTT. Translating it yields CASSLNRDEEKLFF.

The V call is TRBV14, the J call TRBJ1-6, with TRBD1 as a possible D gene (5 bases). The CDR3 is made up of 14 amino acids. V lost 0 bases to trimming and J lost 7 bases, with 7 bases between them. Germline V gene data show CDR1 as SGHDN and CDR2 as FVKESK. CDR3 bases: TGTGCCAGCAGCCAAGAGGGACGGAATTCACCCCTCCACTTT. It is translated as CASSQEGRNSPLHF.

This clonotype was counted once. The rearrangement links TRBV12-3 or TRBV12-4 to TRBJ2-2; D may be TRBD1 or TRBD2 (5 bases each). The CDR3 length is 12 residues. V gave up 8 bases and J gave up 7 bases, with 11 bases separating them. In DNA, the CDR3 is TGTGCCAGCGGACCGGGGCACGGGGAGCTGTTTTTT. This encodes CASGPGHGELFF.

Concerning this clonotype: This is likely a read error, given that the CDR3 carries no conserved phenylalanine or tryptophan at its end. The CDR3 DNA follows: TGTGCCACCAGTGGGGACACAGGTACGCAGTATTCT. This encodes CATSGDTGTQYS. J is TRBJ2-3 and V is TRBV24-1; weak D call: TRBD1 (6 bases). CDR1 KGHDR and CDR2 SFDVKD come from the germline V gene. CDR3 length equals 12 residues.

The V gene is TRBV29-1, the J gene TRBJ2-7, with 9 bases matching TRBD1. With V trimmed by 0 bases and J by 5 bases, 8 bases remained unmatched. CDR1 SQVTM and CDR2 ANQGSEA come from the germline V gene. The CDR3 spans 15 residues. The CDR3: CSVEDSGDRVHEQYF. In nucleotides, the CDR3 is TGCAGCGTTGAAGATTCGGGGGACAGGGTTCACGAGCAGTACTTC.

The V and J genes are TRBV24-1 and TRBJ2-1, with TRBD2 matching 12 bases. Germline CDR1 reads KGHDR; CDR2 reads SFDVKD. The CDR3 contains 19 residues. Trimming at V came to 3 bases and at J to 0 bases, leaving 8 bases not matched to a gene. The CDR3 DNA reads TGTGCCACCAGTGATACTTTTCAGGGACTAGCGGGCTCCTACAATGAGCAGTTCTTC. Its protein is CATSDTFQGLAGSYNEQFF.

Here the CDR3 reads CASSADREGYEQYF. For the CDR3, the DNA is TGTGCCAGCAGCGCGGACAGGGAAGGGTACGAGCAGTACTTC. This chain links TRBV7-9 with TRBJ2-7; TRBD1 agrees at 8 bases. The ends lost 5 bases at V and 4 bases at J; junction bases unmatched: 7. Per the germline V gene, CDR1 is SEHNR and CDR2 is FQNEAQ (reference sequence). This CDR3 comprises 14 residues.

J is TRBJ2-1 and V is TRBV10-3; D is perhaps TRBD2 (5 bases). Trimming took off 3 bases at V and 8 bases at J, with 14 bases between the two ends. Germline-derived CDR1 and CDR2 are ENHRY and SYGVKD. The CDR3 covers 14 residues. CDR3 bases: TGTGCCATCAGTGACGGAGGTGGGCAGCATGAGCAGTTCTTC. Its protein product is CAISDGGGQHEQFF.

The CDR3, as DNA: TGCGCCAGCAGCGAGGGACAGGGGATGAACACTGAAGCTTTCTTT. This sequence encodes CASSEGQGMNTEAFF. V and J are TRBV10-1 and TRBJ1-1, with 10 bases aligning to TRBD1. The J segment lost 0 bases and the V segment lost 6 bases, leaving 4 bases of the junction unmatched. The CDR3 runs 15 residues. CDR1 and CDR2 from the germline V gene are WNHNN and SYGVQD (reference sequence).

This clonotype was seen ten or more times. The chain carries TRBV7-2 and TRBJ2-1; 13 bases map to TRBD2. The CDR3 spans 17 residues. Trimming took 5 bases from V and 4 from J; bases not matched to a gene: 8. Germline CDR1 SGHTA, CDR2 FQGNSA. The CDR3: CASSQRLAGGQYNEQFF. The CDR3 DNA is TGTGCCAGCAGCCAGAGACTAGCGGGGGGCCAGTACAATGAGCAGTTCTTC.

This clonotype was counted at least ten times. The CDR3 nucleotides are TGTGCCAGCAGAAACAACTACGAGCAGTACTTC. Translated, it gives CASRNNYEQYF. The chain is built from TRBV5-5 and TRBJ2-7; D call uncertain. Germline-derived CDR1 and CDR2 are SGHKS and YYEKEE (reference sequence). The V and J ends lost 5 bases and 3 bases respectively, with 6 bases between them. The CDR3 covers 11 residues.

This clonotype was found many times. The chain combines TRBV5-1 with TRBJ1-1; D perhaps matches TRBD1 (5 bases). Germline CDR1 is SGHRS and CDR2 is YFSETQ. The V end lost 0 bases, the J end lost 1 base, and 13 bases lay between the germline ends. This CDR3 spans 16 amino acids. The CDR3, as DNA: TGCGCCAGCAGCTTGGCCCCGCAGGGACGGAACACTGAAGCTTTCTTT. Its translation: CASSLAPQGRNTEAFF. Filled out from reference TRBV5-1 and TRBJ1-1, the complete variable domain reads KAGVTQTPRYLIKTRGQQVTLSCSPISGHRSVSWYQQTPGQGLQFLFEYFSETQRNKGNFPGRFSGRQFSNSRSEMNVSTLELGDSALYLCASSLAPQGRNTEAFFGQGTRLTVV.